This TCR beta chain emerged from a study of radiation and T cells in renal cell carcinoma. The data were produced by immunoSEQ multiplex PCR, yet TCRdb's version contains in-frame clones alone and is incomplete. The table shows around 80,000 clones, with 82% occurring only once. The CDR3 consists of 16 residues. V lost 6 bases to trimming and J lost 4 bases; unmatched junction nucleotides: 6. The germline V gene encodes CDR1 KGHSH and CDR2 LQKENI. Time point of the sample: blood 2 weeks post-SBRT. The treatment denotes: 15 Gy SBRT to primary tumor, nephrectomy 4 weeks later. The clonotype was recovered from a man aged 55-75 years with renal cell carcinoma. V gene TRBV18 combines with J gene TRBJ2-1; 13 bases align to TRBD2. Specimen: blood, collected from a patient whose treatment included radiotherapy and nephrectomy. CDR3 sequence (DNA): TGTGCCAGCTCGTTAGCGGGACTAGCGGGGTACAATGAGCAGTTCTTC. It translates to CASSLAGLAGYNEQFF.